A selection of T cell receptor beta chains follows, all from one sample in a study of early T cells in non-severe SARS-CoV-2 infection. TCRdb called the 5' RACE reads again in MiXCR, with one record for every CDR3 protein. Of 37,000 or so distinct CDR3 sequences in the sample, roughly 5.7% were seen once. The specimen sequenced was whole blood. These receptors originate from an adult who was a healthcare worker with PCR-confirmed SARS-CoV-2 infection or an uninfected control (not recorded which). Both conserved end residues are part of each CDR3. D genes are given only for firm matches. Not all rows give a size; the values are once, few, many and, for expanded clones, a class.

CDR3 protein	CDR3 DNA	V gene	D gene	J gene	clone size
CSAREGTGELFF	TGCAGTGCTAGAGAGGGAACCGGGGAGCTGTTTTTT	TRBV20-1	-	TRBJ2-2	many
CAWRGRGGLNTEAFF	TGTGCCTGGAGAGGCAGGGGAGGCTTGAACACTGAAGCTTTCTTT	TRBV30	-	TRBJ1-1	many
CASSVSGTAGELFF	TGTGCCAGCAGCGTTAGCGGGACTGCCGGGGAGCTGTTTTTT	TRBV28	TRBD2	TRBJ2-2	many
CVSSSGLAGGVNEQFF	TGCGTCAGCAGCTCGGGACTAGCGGGAGGGGTTAATGAGCAGTTCTTC	TRBV5-1	TRBD2	TRBJ2-1	-
CASSSGASTDTQYF	TGTGCCAGCAGTAGCGGCGCTAGCACAGATACGCAGTATTTT	TRBV28	-	TRBJ2-3	many
CASSAEGGSQPQHF	TGTGCCAGCAGTGCCGAGGGAGGGAGTCAGCCCCAGCATTTT	TRBV6-1	-	TRBJ1-5	many
CAISEVGSNQPQHF	TGTGCCATCAGTGAGGTCGGGAGCAATCAGCCCCAGCATTTT	TRBV10-3	-	TRBJ1-5	many
CASSLGTGGTGELFF	TGTGCCAGCAGCCTTGGGACAGGAGGCACCGGGGAGCTGTTTTTT	TRBV11-1	TRBD1	TRBJ2-2	few
CASSAGTSGRSYGELFF	TGTGCCAGCAGCGCCGGGACTAGCGGGAGAAGCTACGGGGAGCTGTTTTTT	TRBV12-3/TRBV12-4	TRBD2	TRBJ2-2	many
CASSLSKKAGNTGELFF	TGTGCCAGCAGTTTATCAAAGAAGGCGGGGAACACCGGGGAGCTGTTTTTT	TRBV27	-	TRBJ2-2	many
CASSLGELDGYKLQETQYF	TGTGCCAGCAGTTTGGGCGAGTTGGACGGATACAAATTACAAGAGACCCAGTACTTC	TRBV28	-	TRBJ2-5	many
CASSQDSGKLEQFF	TGTGCCAGCAGCCAAGATTCGGGGAAACTTGAGCAGTTCTTC	TRBV4-2	-	TRBJ2-1	few
CASSLGPGLSSYEQYF	TGCGCCAGCAGCTTGGGCCCAGGCCTTAGCTCCTACGAGCAGTACTTC	TRBV5-1	-	TRBJ2-7	once
CASSLDRFVADEQFF	TGTGCCAGCAGCTTAGATCGCTTTGTAGCGGATGAGCAGTTCTTC	TRBV11-2	-	TRBJ2-1	many
CASSLGIARNEQFF	TGCGCCAGCAGCTTGGGGATAGCGAGAAATGAGCAGTTCTTC	TRBV5-1	-	TRBJ2-1	medium-sized
CASSQDEGSGNNEQFF	TGTGCCAGCAGCCAAGATGAGGGTAGCGGGAACAATGAGCAGTTCTTC	TRBV4-2	TRBD2	TRBJ2-1	medium-sized
CASSYSMDGNTDTQYF	TGTGCCAGCAGTTACTCGATGGATGGTAATACAGATACGCAGTATTTT	TRBV6-6	-	TRBJ2-3	medium-sized
CSVAQTGSTDTQYF	TGCAGCGTCGCCCAGACAGGAAGCACAGATACGCAGTATTTT	TRBV29-1	-	TRBJ2-3	many
CASRPGQGATGELFF	TGTGCCAGCAGGCCGGGACAGGGGGCCACCGGGGAGCTGTTTTTT	TRBV7-2	TRBD1	TRBJ2-2	many
CAWSVPEGQVNEKLFF	TGTGCCTGGAGTGTGCCAGAGGGACAGGTGAATGAAAAACTGTTTTTT	TRBV30	TRBD1	TRBJ1-4	many
CASSLEGTSGDEQFF	TGCGCCAGCAGCTTGGAGGGGACTAGTGGGGATGAGCAGTTCTTC	TRBV5-1	TRBD2	TRBJ2-1	-
CSVWIMNTEAFF	TGCAGCGTTTGGATTATGAACACTGAAGCTTTCTTT	TRBV29-1	-	TRBJ1-1	many
CASSIPGTEAVRGYTF	TGTGCCAGCAGCATCCCGGGGACAGAGGCGGTGCGGGGCTACACCTTC	TRBV7-2	TRBD1	TRBJ1-2	many
CSVNQGHDTEAFF	TGCAGCGTTAATCAGGGGCATGACACTGAAGCTTTCTTT	TRBV29-1	-	TRBJ1-1	few
CASSPTSGMSYEQYF	TGTGCCAGCAGCCCCACTAGCGGGATGTCCTACGAGCAGTACTTC	TRBV13	TRBD2	TRBJ2-7	few
CASSLRDLAGAYNEQFF	TGTGCCAGCAGTTTGCGGGATCTAGCGGGAGCCTACAATGAGCAGTTCTTC	TRBV12-3/TRBV12-4	TRBD2	TRBJ2-1	many
CASSLRTSGYEQYF	TGCGCCAGCAGCCTACGGACTAGCGGATACGAGCAGTACTTC	TRBV4-1	TRBD2	TRBJ2-7	many